Below, 9 T cell receptor beta chains from the same sample are listed, as sequenced in a study of blood T cell repertoires in COVID-19. Clones were read by immunoSEQ multiplex PCR, and TCRdb kept only the in-frame ones, dropping some. The sample carries approximately 240,000 clones, 80% to 85% recorded once. Material for sequencing was peripheral blood. The receptors were gathered from a woman in her 30s who had recovered from COVID-19.

V and J are TRBV20-1 and TRBJ1-2; D is perhaps TRBD1 (5 bases). The ends were cut back, 2 bases at V and 8 bases at J, with 9 bases in the middle. This CDR3 has 11 residues. Per the germline V gene, CDR1 is DFQATT and CDR2 is SNEGSKA (reference sequence). The CDR3 reads CSARQGGGYTF. Here the CDR3 DNA reads TGCAGTGCTAGACAGGGAGGCGGCTACACCTTC.

In its sample, this clone was seen once. The chain carries TRBV12-3 or TRBV12-4 and TRBJ2-2, with unresolved D. V lost 6 bases and J lost 3, with 8 bases in between. This CDR3 is 13 amino acids long. CDR3 amino acids: CASSPQDTGELFF. CDR3 DNA: TGTGCCAGCAGCCCCCAGGACACCGGGGAGCTGTTTTTT.

The chain is built from TRBV7-9 and TRBJ2-5, with D perhaps TRBD2 (5 bases). The CDR3 has 13 residues. Trimming shortened V by 2 bases and J by 5 bases, and 9 bases separated the two germline ends. The V gene's germline CDR1 is SEHNR and CDR2 FQNEAQ (reference sequence). The CDR3 here is CASSLPGWETQYF. The CDR3 coding sequence is TGTGCCAGCAGCTTACCGGGATGGGAGACCCAGTACTTC. Using reference TRBV7-9 and TRBJ2-5 for the parts outside the CDR3, the full variable domain is DTGVSQNPRHKITKRGQNVTFRCDPISEHNRLYWYRQTLGQGPEFLTYFQNEAQLEKSRLLSDRFSAERPKGSFSTLEIQRTEQGDSAMYLCASSLPGWETQYFGPGTRLLVL.

This clone was seen more than once but under ten times. The gene calls are TRBV5-4 and TRBJ1-2; 8 bases match TRBD1. This CDR3 spans 13 amino acids. After removal of 4 bases from V and 4 bases from J, the junction contained 3 bases not matched to a gene. The germline gives CDR1 SGHNT, CDR2 YYREEE (reference sequence). The CDR3 spells CASSHDRGYGYTF. The CDR3 DNA reads TGTGCCAGCAGCCATGACAGGGGCTATGGCTACACCTTC.

The V and J genes are TRBV11-2 and TRBJ2-1; D is unclear. The CDR3 runs 12 residues. Trimming pared 2 bases from V and 9 bases from J, leaving 8 bases between. From germline, CDR1 is SGHAT and CDR2 FQNNGV. In DNA, the CDR3 is TGTGCCAGCAGCTTATGGGCAATTGAGCAGTTCTTC. This codes for CASSLWAIEQFF. The full variable domain, with the rest looked up from reference TRBV11-2 and TRBJ2-1, is EAGVAQSPRYKIIEKRQSVAFWCNPISGHATLYWYQQILGQGPKLLIQFQNNGVVDDSQLPKDRFSAERLKGVDSTLKIQPAKLEDSAVYLCASSLWAIEQFFGPGTRLTVL.

The chain combines TRBV10-1 with TRBJ2-3; 12 bases map to TRBD2. The CDR3 consists of 15 residues. Germline values: CDR1 WNHNN, CDR2 SYGVQD (reference sequence). Trimming removed 4 bases from V and 6 bases from J; junction bases left unmatched: 5. The CDR3 is CASSGGLAGTDTQYF. CDR3 nucleotide sequence: TGCGCCAGCAGTGGTGGACTAGCGGGAACCGATACGCAGTATTTT.

This clone is a singleton in its sample. The chain joins TRBV19 to TRBJ1-5; 10 positions match TRBD1. The CDR3 is 18 amino acids. The trim removed 3 bases at V and 2 bases at J, leaving 10 bases unmatched. Germline V CDR1 and CDR2: LNHDA, SQIVND (reference sequence). Here the CDR3 DNA reads TGTGCCAGTAGTATTAAAGGGACAGGGGTCGGAGGCAATCAGCCCCAGCATTTT. Translation gives CASSIKGTGVGGNQPQHF. Full variable domain (rest looked up from reference TRBV19 and TRBJ1-5): DGGITQSPKYLFRKEGQNVTLSCEQNLNHDAMYWYRQDPGQGLRLIYYSQIVNDFQKGDIAEGYSVSREKKESFPLTVTSAQKNPTAFYLCASSIKGTGVGGNQPQHFGDGTRLSIL.

This clone has only one observation. The J gene is TRBJ2-1, the V gene TRBV18; TRBD1 matches 12 bases. Germline V gene sequence: CDR1 KGHSH, CDR2 LQKENI. The CDR3 loop spans 15 amino acids. Losses at the gene ends were 5 bases for V and 8 bases for J; bases not matched to a gene: 7. The CDR3, as DNA: TGTGCCAGCTCAGCCGGGACAGGGGGCGAAGATGAGCAGTTCTTC. Its translation: CASSAGTGGEDEQFF.

V is TRBV11-3 and J is TRBJ2-7; possibly TRBD1 for D (6 bases). Trimming shortened V by 2 bases and J by 7 bases, and 18 bases separated the two germline ends. This CDR3 spans 15 amino acids. Germline assignment: CDR1 SGHNT and CDR2 YENEEA. DNA for the CDR3: TGTGCCAGCAGCTTAAGGGGGACGGAATCAAAAGAGCAGTACTTC. Translation gives CASSLRGTESKEQYF.